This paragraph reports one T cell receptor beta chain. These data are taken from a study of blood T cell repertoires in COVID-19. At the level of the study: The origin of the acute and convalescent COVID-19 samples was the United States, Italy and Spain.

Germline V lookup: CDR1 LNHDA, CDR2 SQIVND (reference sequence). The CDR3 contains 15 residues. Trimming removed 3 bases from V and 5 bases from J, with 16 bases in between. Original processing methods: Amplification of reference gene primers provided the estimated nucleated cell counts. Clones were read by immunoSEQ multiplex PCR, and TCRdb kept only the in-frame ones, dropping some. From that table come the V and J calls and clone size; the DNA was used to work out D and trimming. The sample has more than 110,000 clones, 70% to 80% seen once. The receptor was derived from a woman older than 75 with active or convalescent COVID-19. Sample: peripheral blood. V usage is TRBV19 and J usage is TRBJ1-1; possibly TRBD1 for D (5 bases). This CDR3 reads CASSMPGQKGTEAFF. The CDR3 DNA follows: TGTGCCAGTAGTATGCCCGGACAAAAAGGGACTGAAGCTTTCTTT.